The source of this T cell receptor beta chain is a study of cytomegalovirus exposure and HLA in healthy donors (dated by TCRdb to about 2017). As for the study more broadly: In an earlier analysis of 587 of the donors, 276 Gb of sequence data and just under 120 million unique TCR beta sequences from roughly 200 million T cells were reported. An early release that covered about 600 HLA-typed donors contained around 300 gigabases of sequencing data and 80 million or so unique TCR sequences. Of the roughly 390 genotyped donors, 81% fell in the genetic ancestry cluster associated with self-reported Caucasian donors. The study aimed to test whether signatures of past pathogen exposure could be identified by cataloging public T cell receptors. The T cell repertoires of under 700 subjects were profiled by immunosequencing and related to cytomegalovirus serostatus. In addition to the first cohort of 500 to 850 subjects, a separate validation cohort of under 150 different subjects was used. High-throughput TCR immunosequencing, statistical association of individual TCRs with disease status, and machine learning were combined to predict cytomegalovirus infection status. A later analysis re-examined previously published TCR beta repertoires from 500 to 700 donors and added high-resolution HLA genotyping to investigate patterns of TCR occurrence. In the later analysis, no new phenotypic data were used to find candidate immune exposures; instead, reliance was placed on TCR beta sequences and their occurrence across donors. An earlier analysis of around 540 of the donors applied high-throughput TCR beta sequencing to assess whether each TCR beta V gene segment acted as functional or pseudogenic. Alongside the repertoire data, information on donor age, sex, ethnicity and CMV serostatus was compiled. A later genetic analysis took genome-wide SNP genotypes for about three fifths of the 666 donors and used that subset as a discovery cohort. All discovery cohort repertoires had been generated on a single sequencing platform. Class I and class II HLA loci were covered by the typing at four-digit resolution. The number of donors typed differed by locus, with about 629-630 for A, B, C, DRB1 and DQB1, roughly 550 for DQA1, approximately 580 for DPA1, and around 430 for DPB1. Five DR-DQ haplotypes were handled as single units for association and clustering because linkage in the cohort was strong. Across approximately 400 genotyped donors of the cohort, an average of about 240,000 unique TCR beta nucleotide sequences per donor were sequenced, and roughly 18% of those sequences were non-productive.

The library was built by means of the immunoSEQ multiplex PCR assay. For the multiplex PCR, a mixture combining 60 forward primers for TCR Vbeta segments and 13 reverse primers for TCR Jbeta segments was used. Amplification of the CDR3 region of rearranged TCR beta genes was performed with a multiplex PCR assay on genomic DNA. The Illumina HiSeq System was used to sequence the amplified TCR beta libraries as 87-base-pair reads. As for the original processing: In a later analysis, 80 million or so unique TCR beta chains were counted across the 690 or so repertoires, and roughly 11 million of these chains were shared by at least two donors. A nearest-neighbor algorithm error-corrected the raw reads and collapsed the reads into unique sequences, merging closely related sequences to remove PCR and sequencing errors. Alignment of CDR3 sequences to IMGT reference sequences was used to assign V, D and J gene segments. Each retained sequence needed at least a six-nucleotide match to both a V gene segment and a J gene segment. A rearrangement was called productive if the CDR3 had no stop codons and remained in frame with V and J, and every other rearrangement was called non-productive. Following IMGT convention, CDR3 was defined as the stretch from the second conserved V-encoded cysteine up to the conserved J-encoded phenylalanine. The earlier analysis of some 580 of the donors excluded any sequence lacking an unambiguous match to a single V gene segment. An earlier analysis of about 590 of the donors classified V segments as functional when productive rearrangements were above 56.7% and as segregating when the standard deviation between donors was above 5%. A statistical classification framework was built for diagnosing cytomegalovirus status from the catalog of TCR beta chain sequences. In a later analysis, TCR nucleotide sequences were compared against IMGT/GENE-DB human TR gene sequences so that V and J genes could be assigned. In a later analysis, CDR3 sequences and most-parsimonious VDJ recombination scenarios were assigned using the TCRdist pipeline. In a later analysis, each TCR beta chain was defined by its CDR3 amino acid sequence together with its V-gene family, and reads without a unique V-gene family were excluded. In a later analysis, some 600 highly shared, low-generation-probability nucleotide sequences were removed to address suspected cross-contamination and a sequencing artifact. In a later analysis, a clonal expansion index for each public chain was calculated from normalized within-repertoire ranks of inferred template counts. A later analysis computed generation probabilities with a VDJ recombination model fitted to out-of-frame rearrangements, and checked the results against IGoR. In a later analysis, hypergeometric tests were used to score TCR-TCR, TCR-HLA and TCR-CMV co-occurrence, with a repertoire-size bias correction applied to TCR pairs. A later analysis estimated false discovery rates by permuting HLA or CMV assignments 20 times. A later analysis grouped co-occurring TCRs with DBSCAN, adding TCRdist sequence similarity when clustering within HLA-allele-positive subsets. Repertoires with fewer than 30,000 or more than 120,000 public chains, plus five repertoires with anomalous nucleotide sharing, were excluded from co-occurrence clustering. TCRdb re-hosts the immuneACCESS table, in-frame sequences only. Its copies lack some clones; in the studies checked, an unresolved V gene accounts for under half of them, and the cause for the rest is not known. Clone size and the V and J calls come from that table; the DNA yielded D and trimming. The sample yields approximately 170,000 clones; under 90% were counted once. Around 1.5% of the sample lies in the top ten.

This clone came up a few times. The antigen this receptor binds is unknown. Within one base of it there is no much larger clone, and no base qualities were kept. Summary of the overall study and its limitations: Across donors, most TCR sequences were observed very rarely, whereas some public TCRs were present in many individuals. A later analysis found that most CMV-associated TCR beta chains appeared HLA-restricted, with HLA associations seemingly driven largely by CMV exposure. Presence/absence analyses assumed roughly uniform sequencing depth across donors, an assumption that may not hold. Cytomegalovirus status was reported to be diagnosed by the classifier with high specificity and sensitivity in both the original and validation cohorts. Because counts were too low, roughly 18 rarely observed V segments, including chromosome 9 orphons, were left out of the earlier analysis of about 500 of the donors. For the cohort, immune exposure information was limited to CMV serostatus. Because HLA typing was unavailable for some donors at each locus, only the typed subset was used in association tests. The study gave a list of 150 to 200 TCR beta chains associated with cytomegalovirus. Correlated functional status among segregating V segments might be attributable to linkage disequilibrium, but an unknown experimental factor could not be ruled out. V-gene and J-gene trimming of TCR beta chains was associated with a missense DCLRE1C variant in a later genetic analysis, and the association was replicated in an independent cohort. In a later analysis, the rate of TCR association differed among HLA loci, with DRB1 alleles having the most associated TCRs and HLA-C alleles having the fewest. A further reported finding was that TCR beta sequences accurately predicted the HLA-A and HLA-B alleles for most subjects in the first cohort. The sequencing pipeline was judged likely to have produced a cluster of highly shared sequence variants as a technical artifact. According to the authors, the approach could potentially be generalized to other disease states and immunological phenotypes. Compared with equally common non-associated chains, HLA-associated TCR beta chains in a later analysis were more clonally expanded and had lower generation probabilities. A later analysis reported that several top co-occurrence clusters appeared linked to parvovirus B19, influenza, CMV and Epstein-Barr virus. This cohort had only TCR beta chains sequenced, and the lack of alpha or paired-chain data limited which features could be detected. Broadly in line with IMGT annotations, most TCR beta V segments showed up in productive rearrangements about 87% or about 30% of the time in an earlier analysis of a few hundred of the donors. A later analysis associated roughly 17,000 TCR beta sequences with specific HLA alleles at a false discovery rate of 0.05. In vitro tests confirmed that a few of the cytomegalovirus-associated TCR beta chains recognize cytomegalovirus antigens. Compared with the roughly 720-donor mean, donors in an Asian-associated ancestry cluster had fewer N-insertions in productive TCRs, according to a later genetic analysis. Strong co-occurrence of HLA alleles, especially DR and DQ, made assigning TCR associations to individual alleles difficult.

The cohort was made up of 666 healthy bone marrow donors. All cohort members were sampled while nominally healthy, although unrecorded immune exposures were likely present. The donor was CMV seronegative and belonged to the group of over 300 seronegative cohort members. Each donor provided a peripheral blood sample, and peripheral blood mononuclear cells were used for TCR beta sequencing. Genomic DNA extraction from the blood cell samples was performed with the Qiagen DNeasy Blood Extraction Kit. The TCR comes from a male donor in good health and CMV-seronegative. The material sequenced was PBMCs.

The CDR3 here reads CASSPLGPLGETQYF. Here is the DNA: TGTGCCAGCTCACCATTGGGGCCTCTAGGTGAGACCCAGTACTTC. The chain joins TRBV18 to TRBJ2-5, with TRBD1 tentatively as D gene (5 bases match). The CDR3 spans 15 residues, from the cysteine through the phenylalanine. Only the CDR3 region is kept as DNA, spanning 45 bases read in frame from base 1. From a lookup of the germline V gene, CDR1 and CDR2 are KGHSH and LQKENI. V was cut back by 2 bases and J by 5 bases, leaving a gap of 15 bases between them. The variable domain in full, with residues beyond the CDR3 obtained from the reference TRBV18 and TRBJ2-5 genes, is NAGVMQNPRHLVRRRGQEARLRCSPMKGHSHVYWYRQLPEEGLKFMVYLQKENIIDESGMPKERFSAEFPKEGPSILRIQQVVRGDSAAYFCASSPLGPLGETQYFGPGTRLLVL.